This T cell receptor beta chain was recovered during a study of persistence of HIV-infected CD4 T cells. The immunoSEQ assay was version 4, run in survey mode. The assay was immunoSEQ multiplex PCR, and TCRdb's table has in-frame clones only and misses some. The sample lists roughly 20,000 clones, around 78% seen once, with roughly 7% in the top ten. This CDR3 region has 14 residues. The V gene lost 2 bases and the J gene lost 7 bases, with 9 bases spanning the gap. From germline, CDR1 is SGHTA and CDR2 FQGNSA. On this clone itself: Antigen: not known.

Stimulation used approximately 9.1 ug/mL lysate from CMV-infected fibroblasts. Responding CD4+ T cells were sorted by upregulation of both CD40 ligand and CD69. The source is an adult man with HIV who was CMV-seropositive. V gene TRBV7-2 combines with J gene TRBJ1-6; no definite D call. The sample was CD4+ T cells sorted from PBMCs after approximately 18-hour stimulation, taken from a patient who received antiretroviral therapy. This CDR3 reads CASSLQVLNSPLHF. CDR3 bases: TGTGCCAGCAGCTTACAGGTCCTCAATTCACCCCTCCACTTT.